This TCR beta chain came from a study of Graves' ophthalmopathy and Graves' hyperthyroidism. The V and J ends lost 0 bases and 3 bases, in that order; junction bases with no gene match: 3. This CDR3 region has 15 residues. Germline V gene sequence: CDR1 SGHRS, CDR2 YFSETQ. The study amplified TCR beta CDR3 regions using RNA transcripts. First-round RT-PCR employed HTBI primers, with a second-round multiplex PCR after it. TCRdb reanalysed the multiplex PCR reads using MiXCR and keeps one entry per CDR3 protein. The sample holds hundreds of thousands of distinct CDR3 sequences; 40% are singletons and the top ten take approximately 46%.

This receptor was obtained from an adult man with Graves' ophthalmopathy. The chain recombines TRBV5-1 with TRBJ1-1, with 9 positions matching TRBD1. The sequenced material came from peripheral blood. The CDR3 bases are TGCGCCAGCAGCTTGGAACGGACAGGGGACACTGAAGCTTTCTTT. Encoded protein: CASSLERTGDTEAFF.